The following is a T cell receptor (beta chain) sequence with its context. The antigen is undetermined. CDR3 length equals 16 residues. Germline V CDR1 and CDR2: KGHDR, SFDVKD. V lost 4 bases and J lost 6; bases outside the gene matches: 11. This sample is part of a study of CD8 T cells in ankylosing spondylitis. Overall study findings and caveats: Disease-linked clones were found to be CD8+ and relatively rare in peripheral blood. It was reported that disease-linked clones were significantly enriched in matched ankylosing spondylitis synovial fluid.

Quantitative molecular-barcoded 5'-RACE generated the TCR beta libraries. TCRdb reprocessed the 5' RACE reads with MiXCR, giving one entry per CDR3 protein. The sample lists more than 250,000 distinct CDR3 sequences, under 14% seen once, with about a tenth in the top ten. Sequencing used blood, either unsorted or a sorted T cell fraction (not recorded which). This TCR was recovered from a female donor with ankylosing spondylitis or in good health (not recorded which). V gene TRBV24-1 combines with J gene TRBJ2-3, with 8 bases lining up with TRBD1. The CDR3 spells CATSDLPRGQDDTQYF. CDR3 DNA sequence: TGTGCCACCAGTGACCTTCCCAGGGGGCAGGATGATACGCAGTATTTT.